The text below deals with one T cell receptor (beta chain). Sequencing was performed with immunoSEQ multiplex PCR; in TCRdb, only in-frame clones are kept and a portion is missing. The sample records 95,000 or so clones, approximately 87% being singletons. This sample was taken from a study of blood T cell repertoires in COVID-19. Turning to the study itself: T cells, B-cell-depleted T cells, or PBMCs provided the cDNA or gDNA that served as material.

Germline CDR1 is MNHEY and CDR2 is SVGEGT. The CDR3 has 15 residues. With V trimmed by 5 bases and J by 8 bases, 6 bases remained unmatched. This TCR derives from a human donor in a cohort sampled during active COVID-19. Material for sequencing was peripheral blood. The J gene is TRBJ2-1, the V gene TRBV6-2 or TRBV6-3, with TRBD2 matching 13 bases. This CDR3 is CASSRTSGGADEQFF. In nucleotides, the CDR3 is TGTGCCAGCAGTCGAACTAGCGGGGGGGCCGATGAGCAGTTCTTC.